This T cell receptor beta chain derives from a study of blood T cell repertoires in COVID-19. The CDR3 length is 14 residues. The germline V and J ends were trimmed by 7 bases and 11 bases, with 23 bases remaining between them. CDR1 and CDR2 from the germline V gene are SEHNR and FQNEAQ (reference sequence). A single count supports this clone. The repertoire was sequenced with immunoSEQ multiplex PCR; TCRdb's copy has only in-frame clones and lacks some. The sample yields about 140,000 clones, almost 90% seen once. This sequence joins TRBV7-9 and TRBJ1-1; weak D call: TRBD1 (6 bases). Sequencing input: peripheral blood. This TCR was sampled from a woman in her fifties or sixties with acute or convalescent COVID-19. The chain's CDR3 is CASNPTGRTSGAFF. The CDR3 DNA is TGTGCCAGCAACCCGACAGGACGCACCTCAGGGGCTTTCTTT.